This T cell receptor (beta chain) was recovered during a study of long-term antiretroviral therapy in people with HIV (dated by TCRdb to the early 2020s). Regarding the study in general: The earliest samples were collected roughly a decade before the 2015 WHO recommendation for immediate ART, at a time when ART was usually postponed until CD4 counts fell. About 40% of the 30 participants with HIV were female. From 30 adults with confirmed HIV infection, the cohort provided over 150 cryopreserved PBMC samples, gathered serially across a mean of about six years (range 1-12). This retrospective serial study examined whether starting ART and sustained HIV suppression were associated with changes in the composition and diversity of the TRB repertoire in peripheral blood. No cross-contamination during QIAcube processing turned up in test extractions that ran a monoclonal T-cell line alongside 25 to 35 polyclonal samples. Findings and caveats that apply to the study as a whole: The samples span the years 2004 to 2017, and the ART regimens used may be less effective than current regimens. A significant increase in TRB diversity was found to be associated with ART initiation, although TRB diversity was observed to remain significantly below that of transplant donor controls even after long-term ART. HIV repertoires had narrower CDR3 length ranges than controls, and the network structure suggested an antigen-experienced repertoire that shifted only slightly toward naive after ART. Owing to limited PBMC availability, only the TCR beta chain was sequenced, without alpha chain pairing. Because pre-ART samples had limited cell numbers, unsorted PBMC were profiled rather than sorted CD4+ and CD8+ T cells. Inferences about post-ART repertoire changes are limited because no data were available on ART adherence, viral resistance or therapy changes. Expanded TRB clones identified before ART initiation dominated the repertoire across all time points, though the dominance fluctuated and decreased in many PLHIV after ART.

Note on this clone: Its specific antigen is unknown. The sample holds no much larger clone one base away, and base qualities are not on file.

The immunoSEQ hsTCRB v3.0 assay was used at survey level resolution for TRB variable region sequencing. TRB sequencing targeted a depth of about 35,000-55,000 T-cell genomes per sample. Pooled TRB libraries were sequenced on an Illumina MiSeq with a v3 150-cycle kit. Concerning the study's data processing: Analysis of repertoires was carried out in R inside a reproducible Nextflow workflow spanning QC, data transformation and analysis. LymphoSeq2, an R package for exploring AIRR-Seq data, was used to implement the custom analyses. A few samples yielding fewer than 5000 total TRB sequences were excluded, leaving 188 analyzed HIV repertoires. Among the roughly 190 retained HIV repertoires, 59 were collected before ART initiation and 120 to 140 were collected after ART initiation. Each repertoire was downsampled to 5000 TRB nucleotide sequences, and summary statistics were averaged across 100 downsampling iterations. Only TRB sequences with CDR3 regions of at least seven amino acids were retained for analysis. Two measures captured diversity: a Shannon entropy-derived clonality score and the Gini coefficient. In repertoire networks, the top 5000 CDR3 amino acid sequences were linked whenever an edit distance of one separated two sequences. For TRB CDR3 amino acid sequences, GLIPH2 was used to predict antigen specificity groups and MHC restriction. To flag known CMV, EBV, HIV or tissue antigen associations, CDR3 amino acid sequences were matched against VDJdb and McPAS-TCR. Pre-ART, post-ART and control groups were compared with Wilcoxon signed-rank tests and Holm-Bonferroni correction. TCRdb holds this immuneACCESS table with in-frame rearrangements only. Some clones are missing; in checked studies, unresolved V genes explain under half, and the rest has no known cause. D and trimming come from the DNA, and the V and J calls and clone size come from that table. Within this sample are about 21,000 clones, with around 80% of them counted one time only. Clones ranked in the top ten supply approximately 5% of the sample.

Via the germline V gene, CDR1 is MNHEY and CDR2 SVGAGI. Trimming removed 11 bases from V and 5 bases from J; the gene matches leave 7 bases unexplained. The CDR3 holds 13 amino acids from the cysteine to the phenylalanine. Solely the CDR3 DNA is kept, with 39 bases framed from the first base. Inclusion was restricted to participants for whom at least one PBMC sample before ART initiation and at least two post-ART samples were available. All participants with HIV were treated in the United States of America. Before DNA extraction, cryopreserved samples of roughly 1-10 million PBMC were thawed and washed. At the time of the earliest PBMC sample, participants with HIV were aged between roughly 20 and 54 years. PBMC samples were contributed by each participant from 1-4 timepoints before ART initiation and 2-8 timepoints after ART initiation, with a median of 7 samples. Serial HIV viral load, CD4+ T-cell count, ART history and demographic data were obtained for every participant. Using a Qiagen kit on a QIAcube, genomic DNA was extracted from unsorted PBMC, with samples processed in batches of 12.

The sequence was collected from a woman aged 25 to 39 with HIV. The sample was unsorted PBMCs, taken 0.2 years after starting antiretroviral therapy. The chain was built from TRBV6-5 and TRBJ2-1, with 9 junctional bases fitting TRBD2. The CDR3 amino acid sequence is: CAGGTSSHNEQFF. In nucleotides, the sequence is TGTGCCGGGGGGACTAGCAGCCACAATGAGCAGTTCTTC.